The 8 T cell receptor beta chains reported below all come from one sample, sequenced in a study of monozygotic twins with inflammatory bowel disease. TCRdb re-analyzed the 5' RACE reads; it lists each CDR3 protein once, without DNA. The sample totals some 400,000 distinct CDR3 sequences; its top ten clones hold roughly 2.3%. Material: blood. These TCRs come from a human donor with ulcerative colitis or Crohn's disease, or a healthy co-twin of an affected twin (not recorded which).

V gene TRBV2 combines with J gene TRBJ1-2. CDR1 is SNHLY, CDR2 FYNNEI, per germline. This CDR3 has 14 residues. The CDR3 here is CARDDRELNYGYTF.

The J gene is TRBJ1-2, the V gene TRBV6-6; TCRdb returns TRBD1, unconfirmable since there is no DNA. The CDR3 spans 14 residues. Per germline, CDR1 MNHNY and CDR2 SVGAGI (reference sequence). The CDR3 sequence: CASGPGGSFYGYTF.

The chain uses TRBV27 and TRBJ2-7; no DNA is available, so the TRBD1 call from TCRdb remains unchecked. The CDR3 covers 15 residues. Germline V gene sequence: CDR1 MNHEY, CDR2 SMNVEV (reference sequence). This chain's CDR3 is CASSLSTGTTYEQYF.

The genes are TRBV5-1 and TRBJ1-1. CDR1 is SGHRS and CDR2 is YFSETQ in the germline V gene. The CDR3 is 14 residues long. CDR3 sequence reads: CASSLVLGNDEAFF.

The chain is built from TRBV11-2 and TRBJ2-1; the D call from TCRdb, TRBD1, cannot be confirmed without DNA. In germline, CDR1 is SGHAT, CDR2 FQNNGV. CDR3 length: 15 amino acids. The CDR3 is CASSSGWGTDNEQFF.

The chain has TRBV29-1 and TRBJ2-3; TCRdb indicates TRBD1, and absent DNA this call remains unverified. Germline CDR1 reads SQVTM; CDR2 reads ANQGSEA. The length of the CDR3 is 17 residues. The CDR3 loop is CSVEGIRDTPKRDTQYF.

The chain joins TRBV7-2 to TRBJ1-1; lacking DNA, the TRBD1 call made by TCRdb goes unchecked. The CDR3 runs 12 residues. Germline V gene data show CDR1 as SGHTA and CDR2 as FQGNSA. CDR3 sequence reads: CASSATGFEAFF. The whole variable domain, filled in from reference TRBV7-2 and TRBJ1-1, reads GAGVSQSPSNKVTEKGKDVELRCDPISGHTALYWYRQSLGQGLEFLIYFQGNSAPDKSGLPSDRFSAERTGGSVSTLTIQRTQQEDSAVYLCASSATGFEAFFGQGTRLTVV.

The rearrangement joins TRBV12-3 or TRBV12-4 to TRBJ1-1; TCRdb calls TRBD1, which cannot be checked without DNA. The CDR3 runs 14 residues. CDR3 region: CASSPHRENTEAFF.